This TCR beta chain was observed in a study of CD8+ T cells in alopecia areata. It was cDNA, reverse transcribed from extracted RNA, that served as the sequencing template. Data came from immunoSEQ multiplex PCR; TCRdb stores just in-frame clones and leaves some out. The sample was found to contain under 350,000 clones, and every one recurs. CDR3 size: 15 residues. CDR1 GKSSPN and CDR2 SITVG come from the germline V gene. Trimming took off 0 bases at V and 0 bases at J, with 10 bases between the two ends. Turning to this clone: Gene names and germline match the mouse. The read is 4 residues too short to cover the CDR3 end, so that end is filled in from the germline J gene. The same CDR3 is also encoded by other DNA sequences in this sample.

On the basis of CD4, CD8alpha, NKG2D, NKG2ACE and other markers, pooled cutaneous lymph node cells were sorted. The V and J genes are TRBV31 and TRBJ2-3; D gene ambiguous. The source material was CD4+ T cells sorted from a lymph node. The TCR was taken from a C3H/HeJ mouse with alopecia areata. The mice in this strain carry MHC haplotype H2-k. The CDR3 DNA, read in part, is TGTGCCTGGAGTCTAAGAGGGTCTAGTGCAGAA. Protein product: CAWSLRGSSAE. The full CDR3 sequence reads CAWSLRGSSAETLYF.